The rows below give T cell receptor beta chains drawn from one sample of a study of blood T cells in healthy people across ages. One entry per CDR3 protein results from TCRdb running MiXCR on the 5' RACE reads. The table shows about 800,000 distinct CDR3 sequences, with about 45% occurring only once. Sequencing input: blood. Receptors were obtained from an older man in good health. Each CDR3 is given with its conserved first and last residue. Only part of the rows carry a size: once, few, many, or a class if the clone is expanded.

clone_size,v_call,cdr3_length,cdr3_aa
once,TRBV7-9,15,CASSLLTEANYGYTF
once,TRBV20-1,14,CSANGLAGGNEQFF
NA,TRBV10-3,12,CAIQTGDGEQYF
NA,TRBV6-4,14,CASSRDRGLYEQFF
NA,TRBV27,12,CASSLGLGWQFF
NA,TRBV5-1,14,CASSPEVREETQYF
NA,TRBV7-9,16,CASSPRGTGGIYEQYF
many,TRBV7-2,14,CASSFMIREDTQYF
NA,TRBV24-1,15,CATSKGQGWMETQYF
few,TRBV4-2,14,CASSQEQEVYGYTF
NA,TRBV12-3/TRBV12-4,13,CASSQQGGTEAFF
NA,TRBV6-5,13,CASRAIAKNIQYF
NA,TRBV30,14,CAWSRRSGRDIQYF
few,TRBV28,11,CASSLVREQYF
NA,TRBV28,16,CASSPEGRAGANVLTF
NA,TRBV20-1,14,CSAALDGRPYERYF
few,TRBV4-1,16,CASSQDFWQGENIQYF
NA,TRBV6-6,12,CASRAFRVEAFF
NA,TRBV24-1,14,CATSEGREGDEQYF
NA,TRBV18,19,CASSPKVIQGMRLQETQYF
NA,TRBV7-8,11,CASSLSSVQYF
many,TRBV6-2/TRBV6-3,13,CASRPDRAYRYTF
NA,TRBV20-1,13,CSAQQGPNQPQHF
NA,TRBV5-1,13,CASRISSNQPQHF
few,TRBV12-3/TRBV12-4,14,CASSPGGTGGEQYF
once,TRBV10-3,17,CAISESVGTTNTGELFF
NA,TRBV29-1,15,CSAVRTGSPGGEQFF
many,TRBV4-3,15,CASSPMRGDTDTQYF
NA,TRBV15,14,CATSLDRSNEKLFF
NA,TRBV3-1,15,CASSLRTGIFYEQYF
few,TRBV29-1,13,CSARTGGEYEQYF
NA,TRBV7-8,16,CASSRSLAGGPNEQYF
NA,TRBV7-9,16,CASSLGSGRPYNEQFF
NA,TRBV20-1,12,CSASGTAGEQYF